This T cell receptor (beta chain) stems from a study of blood T cells in healthy people across ages. Across the whole study: Per every two T cells, about one barcoded beta molecule was captured by template switching. Study results and limitations: It was held that the diversity estimates obtained from one million T cells were underestimates. A roughly linear fall in TCR beta diversity per million T cells was seen with increasing age.

Germline CDR1 is MNHEY and CDR2 is SVGEGT. The V and J ends lost 2 bases and 4 bases respectively, with 18 bases between them. The CDR3 contains 16 residues. This clonotype was detected a few times. The antigen is undetermined. Primed by a sample-barcoded 5' primer and a J-beta primer mix, a second PCR proceeded for roughly 6 to 12 cycles. Every cDNA molecule bore a tag from a template-switch adaptor containing 12 random nucleotides. MiXCR, applied by TCRdb to the 5' RACE reads, yields one record per CDR3 protein. This sample has over 1,500,000 distinct CDR3 sequences, with roughly 50% found just once.

The sequence was collected from a middle-aged woman in good health. The rearrangement uses TRBV6-2 or TRBV6-3 and TRBJ2-7, with D maybe TRBD1 (5 bases). Sequenced input: blood. The CDR3 bases are TGTGCCAGCAGTTACCTCTCCGAGTCAGGGATATACGAGCAGTACTTC. Protein product: CASSYLSESGIYEQYF.